This TCR beta chain was sequenced for a study of a mutant IDH1 vaccine in newly diagnosed glioma. As for the study in general: Commencement of vaccination occurred 4-6 weeks following radiotherapy alone, or concurrently with temozolomide cycles.

As for time point: week 5, during vaccination. Topical imiquimod accompanied each vaccine dose, which consisted of 300 ug of mutant IDH1 20-mer peptide. The CDR3 sequence is 15 residues long. Between the trimmed V and J ends, which lost 2 bases and 3 bases, there was a span of 11 bases. The germline CDR1 and CDR2 sequences are SNHLY and FYNNEI. TCRdb's copy holds only in-frame clones and misses some; the assay was immunoSEQ multiplex PCR. The sample lists about 38,000 clones, 78% occurring once. General observations from the study: Top peripheral T cell clonotype shifts appeared unrelated to pseudoprogression. Patients mounted vaccine-induced immune responses in almost 95% of cases.

Worth noting for this clone: Its target is unknown.

The specimen was PBMCs, collected from a glioma patient whose treatment included an IDH1 peptide vaccine. This rearrangement joins TRBV2 to TRBJ1-5; D unclear. This clonotype originated in a man aged 40-49 years with glioma. Here the CDR3 reads CASSELGQTNQPQHF. The CDR3 DNA is TGTGCCAGCAGTGAACTAGGCCAGACCAATCAGCCCCAGCATTTT.